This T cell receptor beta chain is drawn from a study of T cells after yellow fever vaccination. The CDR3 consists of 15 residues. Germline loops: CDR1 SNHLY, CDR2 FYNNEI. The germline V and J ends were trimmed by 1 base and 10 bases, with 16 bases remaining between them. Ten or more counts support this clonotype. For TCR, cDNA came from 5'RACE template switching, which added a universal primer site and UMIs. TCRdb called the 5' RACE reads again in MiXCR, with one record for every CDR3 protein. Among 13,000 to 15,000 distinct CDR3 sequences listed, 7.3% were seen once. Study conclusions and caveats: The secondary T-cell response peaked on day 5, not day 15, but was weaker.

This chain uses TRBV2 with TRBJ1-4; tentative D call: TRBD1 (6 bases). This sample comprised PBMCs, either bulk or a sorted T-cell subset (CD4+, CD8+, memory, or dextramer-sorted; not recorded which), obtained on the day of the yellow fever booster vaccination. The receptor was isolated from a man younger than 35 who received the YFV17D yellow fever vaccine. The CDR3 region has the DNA TGTGCCAGCAGTGAAGAAGGGACATCGGTAGGAAAACTGTTTTTT. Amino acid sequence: CASSEEGTSVGKLFF. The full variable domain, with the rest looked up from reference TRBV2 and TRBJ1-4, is EPEVTQTPSHQVTQMGQEVILRCVPISNHLYFYWYRQILGQKVEFLVSFYNNEISEKSEIFDDQFSVERPDGSNFTLKIRSTKLEDSAMYFCASSEEGTSVGKLFFGSGTQLSVL.